This TCR beta chain was documented in a study of blood T cell repertoires in COVID-19. The protocol was immunoSEQ multiplex PCR, while the TCRdb copy is restricted to in-frame clones and leaves out a portion. The sample records 30,000 to 35,000 clones, around 87% being singletons. The CDR3 extends over 16 amino acids. The germline V gene has CDR1 SGHKS and CDR2 YYEKEE (reference sequence). V lost 4 bases, J lost 4 bases, and 18 bases lay in between. This clonotype originated in a human donor in a cohort sampled during active COVID-19. The V call is TRBV5-5, the J call TRBJ1-3, with a tentative D call TRBD1 (5 bases). The sequencing input was peripheral blood. The CDR3 nucleotides are TGTGCCAGCAGCCTAGATTATCAGGGATCCGGAAACACCATATATTTT. Amino acids: CASSLDYQGSGNTIYF.